This T cell receptor (beta chain) originates from a study of T cell responses to AZD1222 COVID-19 vaccine (dated by TCRdb to the early 2020s). A note on the overall study: A total of 230 or so trial participants underwent TCR sequencing, of whom around 200 received two doses of AZD1222 and some 26 received two doses of the MenACWY control vaccine. Trial participants were enrolled by age into subgroups of 18-55, 56-69 and 70-plus years, and around 140, 26 and 57 TCR-sequenced participants, respectively, were included in these subgroups. Results and caveats for the whole study, not just this receptor: In the small 56-69-year group, the increase in depth fell short of significance, most likely because of low power. Because no day 14 peak-response samples were available, the repertoires could be characterized only after the peak T cell response. Most participants were white British and females outnumbered males, and the authors suggested that clonal diversity may have been underestimated. CD4 TCRs associated with the vaccine covered the entire spike protein, and the dominant responses were in regions 160-218 and 743-854. Epitopes outside the regions mutated in the B.1.351 and B.1.1.7 variants were reportedly recognized by nearly half of the unique spike-specific TCRs. Only 5 to 7 AZD1222 recipients were SARS-CoV-2 seropositive at baseline, limiting conclusions about previously exposed vaccinees. Spike-specific TCR breadth and depth rose significantly after two AZD1222 doses compared with day 0 and with MenACWY recipients.

At the junction V is shortened by 4 bases and J by 1 base, with 14 bases in between. Reading the germline V gene gives CDR1 SGHRS and CDR2 YFSETQ. The CDR3 numbers 15 residues from cysteine through phenylalanine. Only the CDR3 region is kept as DNA, spanning 45 bases read in frame from base 1. The CDR3 regions of human TCRbeta chains were analyzed by immunosequencing. The published analysis was carried out like this. TCRs in the repertoires were compared against a reference library of SARS-CoV-2-specific TCRs that had been generated with the MIRA antigen-specificity platform. Breadth meant the fraction of unique TCRs that were SARS-CoV-2-associated, whereas depth meant the fraction of total T cells that were SARS-CoV-2-associated. Each spike-specific TCR was assigned to its reactive spike region and to a CD4 or CD8 class using the MIRA data. Log10-transformed breadth and depth values were compared by one-way ANOVA with Sidak's multiple comparisons tests. In its TCRdb copy, this immuneACCESS table keeps in-frame sequences only and misses some clones. Where compared with another copy, unresolved V genes explain less than half of these, and the others have no known cause. V and J calls and clone size follow that table, whereas D and trimming were derived from the DNA. A total of 250,000 to 300,000 clones appear in this sample, approximately 94% of them only once. The ten largest clones capture about 0.5% of the sample.

In light of the paper, this sample's time point label describes: about 28 days (+/-7) after the second vaccine dose. AZD1222 recipients whose second dose came at about 4 weeks and those whose second dose came at about 12 weeks were combined into one group, since spike-specific TCR depth and breadth did not differ between the two schedules. The vaccinee samples were drawn from two UK trials, COV001 and COV002, one of which was a single-blind randomized controlled phase 2/3 trial testing AZD1222 (ChAdOx1 nCoV-19) in healthy adults. For TCRbeta chain sequencing, PBMC samples from trial participants were taken at day 0 and at day 28 after the second dose. Regarding this clone: It lacks a known antigen. Base qualities were left out, and no much larger clone turns up one base away.

The chain employs TRBV5-1 and TRBJ1-1; the best D guess is TRBD1, with 5 bases matching. This sequence was found in an adult who received the AZD1222 COVID-19 vaccine. The sequenced sample was peripheral blood, obtained 28 days after the second AZD1222 dose. The CDR3 region has the sequence CASSTGPGWNTEAFF. The sequenced DNA: TGCGCCAGCAGCACGGGTCCAGGGTGGAACACTGAAGCTTTCTTT.